This T cell receptor beta chain was captured by sequencing in a study of T cell changes during pregnancy in multiple sclerosis. The CDR3 runs 15 residues. The germline gives CDR1 SGHRS, CDR2 YFSETQ. The ends lost 1 base at V and 2 bases at J; junction bases unmatched: 5. Here immunoSEQ multiplex PCR was the method, and the copy in TCRdb shows in-frame clones only, minus some. The table has about 64,000 clones, roughly 88% seen once. The material sequenced was peripheral blood, taken in the second trimester of pregnancy. This chain connects TRBV5-1 to TRBJ2-5; 7 nucleotides match TRBD2. The origin of this receptor is a female donor in good health, enrolled as a control in a pregnancy study. CDR3 loop: CASSLLAAGQETQYF. CDR3 DNA sequence: TGCGCCAGCAGCTTGCTAGCAGCGGGACAAGAGACCCAGTACTTC.